The source of this T cell receptor beta chain is a study of low-dose radiotherapy and immunotherapy resistance in tumors. Study information: Both drugs were delivered intravenously to patients (nivolumab 240 mg every two weeks and ipilimumab 1 mg/kg every six weeks).

Germline values: CDR1 SQVTM, CDR2 ANQGSEA. The V end was cut by 0 bases, the J end by 10 bases, with 9 bases between. The length of the CDR3 is 11 residues. The time point was: after trial treatment. Treatment described: LDRT plus nivolumab, ipilimumab, low-dose cyclophosphamide and aspirin (RACIN trial). Primers used for first-strand cDNA, a TRAV- and TRBV-specific set, covered both alpha and beta chains. The PCR that amplified TCRs ran for about 20 cycles, relying on a constant-region primer and a V-primer adapter. TCRdb independently ran MiXCR on the reads; one entry per CDR3 protein. Here the sample spans about 97,000 distinct CDR3 sequences, around 20% being singletons.

The sequences come from PBMCs, collected after low-dose radiotherapy plus immunotherapy. The rearrangement uses TRBV29-1 and TRBJ2-5; D is unresolved. The sequence derives from a male donor with prostate cancer. The CDR3 sequence is CSVEDSGFQYF. CDR3 in DNA: TGCAGCGTTGAAGATTCGGGTTTCCAGTACTTC.